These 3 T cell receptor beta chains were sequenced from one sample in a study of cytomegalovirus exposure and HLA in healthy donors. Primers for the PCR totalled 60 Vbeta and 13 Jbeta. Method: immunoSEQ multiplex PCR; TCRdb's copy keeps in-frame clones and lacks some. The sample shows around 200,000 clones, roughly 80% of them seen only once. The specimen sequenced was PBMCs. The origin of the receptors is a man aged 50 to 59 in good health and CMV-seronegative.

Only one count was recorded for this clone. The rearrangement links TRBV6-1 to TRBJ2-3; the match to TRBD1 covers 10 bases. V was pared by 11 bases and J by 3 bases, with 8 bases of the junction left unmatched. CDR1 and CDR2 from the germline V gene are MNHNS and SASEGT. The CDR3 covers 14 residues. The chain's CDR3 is CAAQLDRGTDTQYF. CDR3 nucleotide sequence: TGTGCCGCGCAACTGGACAGGGGGACAGATACGCAGTATTTT.

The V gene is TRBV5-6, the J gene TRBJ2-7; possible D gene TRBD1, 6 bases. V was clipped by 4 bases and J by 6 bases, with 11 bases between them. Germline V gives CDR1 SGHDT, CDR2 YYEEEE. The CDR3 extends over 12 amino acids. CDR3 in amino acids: CASSRVGGEQYF. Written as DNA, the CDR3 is TGTGCCAGCAGCCGAGTAGGGGGCGAGCAGTACTTC.

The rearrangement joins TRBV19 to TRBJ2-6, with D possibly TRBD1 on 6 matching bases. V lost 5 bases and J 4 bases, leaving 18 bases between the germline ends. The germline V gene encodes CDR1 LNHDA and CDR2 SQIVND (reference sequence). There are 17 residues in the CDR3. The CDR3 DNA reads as TGTGCCAGTAGTGTGACAGGTTCTCGTTCGGGGGCCAACGTCCTGACTTTC. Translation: CASSVTGSRSGANVLTF.